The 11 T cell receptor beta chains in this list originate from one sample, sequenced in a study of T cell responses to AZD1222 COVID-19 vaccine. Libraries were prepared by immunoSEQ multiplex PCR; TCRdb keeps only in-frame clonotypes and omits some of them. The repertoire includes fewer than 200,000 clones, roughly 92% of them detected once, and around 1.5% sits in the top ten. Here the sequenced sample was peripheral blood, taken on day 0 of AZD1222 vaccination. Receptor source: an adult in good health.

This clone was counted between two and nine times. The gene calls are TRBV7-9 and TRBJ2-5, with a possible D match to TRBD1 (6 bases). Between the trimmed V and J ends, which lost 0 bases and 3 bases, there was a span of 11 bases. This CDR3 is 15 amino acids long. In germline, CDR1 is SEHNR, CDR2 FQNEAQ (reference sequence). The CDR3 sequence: CASSLAVQGKETQYF. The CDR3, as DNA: TGTGCCAGCAGCTTAGCGGTACAGGGTAAAGAGACCCAGTACTTC.

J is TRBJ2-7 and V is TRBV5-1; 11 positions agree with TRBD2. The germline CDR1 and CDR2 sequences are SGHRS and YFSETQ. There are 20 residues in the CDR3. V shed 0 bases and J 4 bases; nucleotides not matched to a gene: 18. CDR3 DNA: TGCGCCAGCAGCTTGGAGCTAGCGGGAGGACCTTATCTATCCCTATACGAGCAGTACTTC. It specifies CASSLELAGGPYLSLYEQYF.

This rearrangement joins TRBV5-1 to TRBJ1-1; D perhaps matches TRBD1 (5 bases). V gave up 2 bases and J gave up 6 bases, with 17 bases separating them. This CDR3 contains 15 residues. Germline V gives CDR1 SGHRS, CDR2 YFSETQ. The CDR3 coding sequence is TGCGCCAGCAGCTTTTCGGGACCCACGGGGGCTGAAGCTTTCTTT. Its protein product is CASSFSGPTGAEAFF.

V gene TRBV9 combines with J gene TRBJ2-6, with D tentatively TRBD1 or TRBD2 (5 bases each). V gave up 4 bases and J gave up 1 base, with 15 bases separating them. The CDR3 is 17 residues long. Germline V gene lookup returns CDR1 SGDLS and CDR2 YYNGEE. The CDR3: CASSPYGTDSGANVLTF. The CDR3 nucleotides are TGTGCCAGCAGCCCATACGGGACGGATTCTGGGGCCAACGTCCTGACTTTC.

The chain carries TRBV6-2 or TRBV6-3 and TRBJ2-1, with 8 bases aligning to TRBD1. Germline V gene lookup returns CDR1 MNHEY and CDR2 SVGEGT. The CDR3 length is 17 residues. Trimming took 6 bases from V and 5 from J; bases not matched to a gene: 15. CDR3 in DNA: TGTGCCAGCAGCTCAAGCACGGACAGGGTTTCGAACAATGAGCAGTTCTTC. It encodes CASSSSTDRVSNNEQFF.

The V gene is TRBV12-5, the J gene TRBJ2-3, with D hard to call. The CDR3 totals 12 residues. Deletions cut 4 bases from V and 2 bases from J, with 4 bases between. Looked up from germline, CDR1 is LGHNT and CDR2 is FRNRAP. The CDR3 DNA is TGTGCTAGTGGTTCTTTCACAGATACGCAGTATTTT. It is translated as CASGSFTDTQYF.

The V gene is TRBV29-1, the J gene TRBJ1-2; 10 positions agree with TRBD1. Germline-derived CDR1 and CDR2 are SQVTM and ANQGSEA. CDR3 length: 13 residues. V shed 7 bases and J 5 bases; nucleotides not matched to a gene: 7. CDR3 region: CSARTGGHYGYTF. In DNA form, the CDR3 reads TGCAGCGCAAGGACAGGGGGACATTATGGCTACACCTTC.

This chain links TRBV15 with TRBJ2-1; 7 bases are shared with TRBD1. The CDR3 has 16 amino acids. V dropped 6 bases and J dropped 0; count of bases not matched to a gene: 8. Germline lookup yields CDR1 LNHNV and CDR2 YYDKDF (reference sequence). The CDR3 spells CATSYHDRDSYNEQFF. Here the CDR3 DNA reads TGTGCCACCAGTTACCACGACAGGGACTCCTACAATGAGCAGTTCTTC.

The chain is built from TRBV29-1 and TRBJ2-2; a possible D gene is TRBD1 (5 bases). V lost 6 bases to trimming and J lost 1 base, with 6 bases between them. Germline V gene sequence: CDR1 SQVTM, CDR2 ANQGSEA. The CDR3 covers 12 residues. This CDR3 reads CSVTENTGELFF. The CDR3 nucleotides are TGCAGCGTGACAGAGAACACCGGGGAGCTGTTTTTT.

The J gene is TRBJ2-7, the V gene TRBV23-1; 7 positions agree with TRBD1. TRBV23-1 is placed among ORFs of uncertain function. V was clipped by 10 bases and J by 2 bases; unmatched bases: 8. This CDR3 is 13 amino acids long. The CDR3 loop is CANPGQSPYEQYF. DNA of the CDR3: TGCGCCAACCCGGGACAGTCACCCTACGAGCAGTACTTC.

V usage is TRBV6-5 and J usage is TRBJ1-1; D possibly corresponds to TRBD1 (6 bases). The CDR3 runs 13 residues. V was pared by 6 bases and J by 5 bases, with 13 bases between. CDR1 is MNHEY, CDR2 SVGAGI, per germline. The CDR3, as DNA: TGTGCCAGCAGCAACAGGGATGGGACTGAAGCTTTCTTT. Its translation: CASSNRDGTEAFF.